Below, 23 T cell receptor beta chains from the same sample are listed, as sequenced in a study of monozygotic twins with inflammatory bowel disease. TCRdb reprocessed the 5' RACE reads, keeping one entry per CDR3 protein, no DNA. The sample includes more than 300,000 distinct CDR3 sequences. Source material: blood. The receptors originated from a human donor with ulcerative colitis or Crohn's disease, or a healthy co-twin of an affected twin (not recorded which).

The V and J genes are TRBV7-2 and TRBJ1-1; TCRdb gives TRBD1 as the D gene, but with no DNA this cannot be confirmed. CDR1 is SGHTA and CDR2 is FQGNSA in the germline V gene. The CDR3 has 14 amino acids. The CDR3 loop is CASSLAPPGTEAFF.

V usage is TRBV11-3 and J usage is TRBJ2-3; the TRBD1 assignment by TCRdb is unverifiable without DNA. Per germline, CDR1 SGHNT and CDR2 YENEEA. The CDR3 runs 14 residues. This chain's CDR3 is CASSPLAPGDTQYF. Based on the CDR3 plus reference TRBV11-3 and TRBJ2-3, the full variable domain is EAGVVQSPRYKIIEKKQPVAFWCNPISGHNTLYWYLQNLGQGPELLIRYENEEAVDDSQLPKDRFSAERLKGVDSTLKIQPAELGDSAVYLCASSPLAPGDTQYFGPGTRLTVL.

The CDR3 reads CSARDQDSYEQYF. The chain combines TRBV20-1 with TRBJ2-7. CDR1 and CDR2 from the germline V gene are DFQATT and SNEGSKA (reference sequence). The CDR3 has 13 amino acids.

The chain recombines TRBV5-1 with TRBJ2-5; TCRdb calls TRBD1, which cannot be checked without DNA. This CDR3 contains 13 residues. The germline V gene has CDR1 SGHRS and CDR2 YFSETQ. The CDR3: CASNPGGQETQYF.

V is TRBV7-3 and J is TRBJ2-3; TCRdb picks TRBD1, but there is no DNA to check that call. In germline, CDR1 is SGHTA, CDR2 FQGTGA. CDR3 length equals 16 residues. The CDR3 here is CASRATGGAGGDTQYF.

This chain connects TRBV6-2 or TRBV6-3 to TRBJ2-7; TCRdb picks TRBD2, but there is no DNA to check that call. Germline loops: CDR1 MNHEY, CDR2 SVGEGT. This CDR3 is built from 15 residues. The chain's CDR3 is CASRPWTSGRYEQYF.

The genes are TRBV24-1 and TRBJ2-2; TCRdb's D call, TRBD1, is unchecked because there is no DNA. CDR1 and CDR2 from the germline V gene are KGHDR and SFDVKD. This CDR3 has 14 residues. The CDR3 protein is CATSDATGPGELFF.

V usage is TRBV27 and J usage is TRBJ2-7; TCRdb's D call, TRBD1, is unchecked because there is no DNA. CDR1 is MNHEY and CDR2 is SMNVEV in the germline V gene (reference sequence). The CDR3 totals 14 residues. The CDR3 here is CASRPTGGGVEQYF.

The chain has TRBV4-3 and TRBJ1-1. The CDR3 has 14 amino acids. Germline V gene sequence: CDR1 LGHNA, CDR2 YSLEER. CDR3 sequence reads: CASSPGGRSTEAFF.

The chain is built from TRBV10-3 and TRBJ1-5; the D call from TCRdb, TRBD1, cannot be confirmed without DNA. Per germline, CDR1 ENHRY and CDR2 SYGVKD. This CDR3 has 17 residues. The CDR3: CAISEGWGVHFNQPQHF.

The chain carries TRBV20-1 and TRBJ2-7; TCRdb picks TRBD1, but there is no DNA to check that call. The CDR3 length is 15 residues. Germline V lookup: CDR1 DFQATT, CDR2 SNEGSKA (reference sequence). This chain's CDR3 is CSALQGHARGYEQYF.

This chain connects TRBV6-2 or TRBV6-3 to TRBJ1-3. The CDR3 covers 15 residues. CDR1 and CDR2 (germline): MNHEY, SVGEGT. The CDR3 is CASGRRQGSGNTIYF.

The chain has TRBV5-1 and TRBJ1-2; TCRdb selects TRBD1, and the lack of DNA leaves this call unchecked. CDR1 and CDR2 from the germline V gene are SGHRS and YFSETQ. The CDR3 runs 16 residues. CDR3 region: CASRWGQGAPGYGYTF.

This chain connects TRBV7-9 to TRBJ2-7; TCRdb gives TRBD2 as the D gene, but with no DNA this cannot be confirmed. Germline-derived CDR1 and CDR2 are SEHNR and FQNEAQ (reference sequence). CDR3 length: 16 amino acids. The CDR3 protein is CASSSPLAGARGEQYF.

The genes are TRBV5-1 and TRBJ2-3. The CDR3 spans 15 residues. CDR1 and CDR2 (germline): SGHRS, YFSETQ. CDR3 region: CASSLVGASTDTQYF.

The J gene is TRBJ1-2, the V gene TRBV12-3 or TRBV12-4; the TCRdb D gene call, TRBD1, has no DNA to confirm it. The CDR3 is 15 amino acids. CDR3 residues: CASSLSGTWDYGYTF.

The J gene is TRBJ2-7, the V gene TRBV6-5. The CDR3 contains 14 residues. Germline V lookup: CDR1 MNHEY, CDR2 SVGAGI. CDR3 protein: CASSYSSISYEQYF.

The chain employs TRBV5-5 and TRBJ2-7; TCRdb's assignment of TRBD1 cannot be checked, as there is no DNA. The CDR3 has 15 amino acids. Germline V gene lookup returns CDR1 SGHKS and CDR2 YYEKEE (reference sequence). The CDR3 sequence is CASSLVEGGSYEQYF.

The chain combines TRBV28 with TRBJ2-7. The CDR3 runs 15 residues. In germline, CDR1 is MDHEN, CDR2 SYDVKM. The chain's CDR3 is CASLRVQSSPDEQYF.

The chain employs TRBV12-3 or TRBV12-4 and TRBJ2-7; the D gene TCRdb calls, TRBD2, cannot be checked with no DNA. The CDR3 length is 13 residues. CDR3 sequence reads: CASSGDFSYEQYF.

This sequence joins TRBV20-1 and TRBJ1-2; TCRdb returns TRBD1, unconfirmable since there is no DNA. The CDR3 has 16 amino acids. The V gene's germline CDR1 is DFQATT and CDR2 SNEGSKA (reference sequence). The CDR3 here is CSARDAGLPLQYGYTF.

The V gene is TRBV20-1, the J gene TRBJ2-4. CDR3 length: 13 amino acids. CDR1 DFQATT and CDR2 SNEGSKA come from the germline V gene (reference sequence). CDR3 protein: CSARGPAKNIQYF.

V usage is TRBV27 and J usage is TRBJ2-3; TCRdb selects TRBD1, and the lack of DNA leaves this call unchecked. Germline V gives CDR1 MNHEY, CDR2 SMNVEV (reference sequence). This CDR3 region has 12 residues. The CDR3 is CASSSRVDTQYF.